What follows is one T cell receptor beta chain and its context. The data were obtained in a study of control samples from healthy donors and cancer patients. Assay: immunoSEQ multiplex PCR; the TCRdb copy retains only in-frame clones and omits some. The data contain about 98,000 clones, about 80% of them singletons. V was shortened by 5 bases and J by 9 bases, with 14 bases between the two germline ends. This CDR3 has 13 residues. CDR1 and CDR2 from the germline V gene are SGHTA and FQGNSA. Sequences were obtained from blood. The V gene is TRBV7-2, the J gene TRBJ2-1, with D unresolved. The source is a woman in her thirties in good health. This chain's CDR3 is CASSTSPLFEQFF. CDR3 sequence (DNA): TGTGCCAGCAGCACCTCTCCTTTGTTTGAGCAGTTCTTC.